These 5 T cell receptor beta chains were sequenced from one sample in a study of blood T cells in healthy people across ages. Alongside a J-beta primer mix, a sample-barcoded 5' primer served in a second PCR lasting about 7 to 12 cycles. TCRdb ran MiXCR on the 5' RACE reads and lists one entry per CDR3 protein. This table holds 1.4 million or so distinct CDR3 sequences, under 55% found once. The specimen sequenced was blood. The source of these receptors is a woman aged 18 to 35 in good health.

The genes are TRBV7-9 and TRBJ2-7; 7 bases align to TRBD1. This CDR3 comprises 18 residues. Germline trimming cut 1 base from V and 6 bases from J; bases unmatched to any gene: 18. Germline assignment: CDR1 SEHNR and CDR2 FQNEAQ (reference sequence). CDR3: CASSLGTGSGQMASEQYF. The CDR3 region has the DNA TGTGCCAGCAGCTTAGGTACCGGCTCGGGACAGATGGCCAGCGAGCAGTACTTC. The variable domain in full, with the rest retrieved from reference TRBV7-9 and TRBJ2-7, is DTGVSQNPRHKITKRGQNVTFRCDPISEHNRLYWYRQTLGQGPEFLTYFQNEAQLEKSRLLSDRFSAERPKGSFSTLEIQRTEQGDSAMYLCASSLGTGSGQMASEQYFGPGTRLTVT.

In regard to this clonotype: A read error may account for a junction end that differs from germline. The CDR3: CVSDRRTSGNTGELFF. The CDR3 DNA reads TGTGTCAGCGACAGAAGGACTAGCGGGAACACCGGGGAGCTGTTTTTT. This chain connects TRBV12-3 or TRBV12-4 to TRBJ2-2; 10 nucleotides align to TRBD2. The CDR3 runs 16 residues.

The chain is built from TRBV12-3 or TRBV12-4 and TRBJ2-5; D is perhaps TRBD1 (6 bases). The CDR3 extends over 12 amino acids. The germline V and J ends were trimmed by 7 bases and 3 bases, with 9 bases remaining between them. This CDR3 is CASTRGEETQYF. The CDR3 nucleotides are TGTGCCAGCACCAGGGGCGAAGAGACCCAGTACTTC.

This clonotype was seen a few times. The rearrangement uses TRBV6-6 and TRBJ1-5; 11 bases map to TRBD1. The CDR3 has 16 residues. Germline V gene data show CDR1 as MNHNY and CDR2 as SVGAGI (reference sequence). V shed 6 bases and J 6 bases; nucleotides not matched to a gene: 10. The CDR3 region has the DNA TGTGCCAGCAGCCCAACCGGGACAGGGGGTTTTCAGCCCCAGCATTTT. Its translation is CASSPTGTGGFQPQHF.

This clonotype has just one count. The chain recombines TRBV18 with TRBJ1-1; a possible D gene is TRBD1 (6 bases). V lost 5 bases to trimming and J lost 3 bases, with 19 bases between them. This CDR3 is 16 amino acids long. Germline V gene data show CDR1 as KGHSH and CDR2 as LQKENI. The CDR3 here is CASSSLGQGRDTEAFF. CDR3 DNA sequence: TGTGCCAGCTCATCTCTAGGGCAGGGGCGGGACACTGAAGCTTTCTTT.